What follows are 14 T cell receptor beta chains derived from one specimen sequenced in a study of blood T cell repertoires in COVID-19. Only in-frame clones appear in the TCRdb table, and some are missing; sequencing was by immunoSEQ multiplex PCR. Of 190,000 or so clones in the sample, approximately 90% were seen once. The specimen was PBMCs or T cells enriched from blood (not recorded which). These receptors came from a man aged 25 to 40 who had recovered from COVID-19.

The V gene is TRBV19, the J gene TRBJ2-5; TRBD2 matches at 7 bases. After removal of 11 bases from V and 4 bases from J, the junction contained 10 bases not matched to a gene. The germline V gene encodes CDR1 LNHDA and CDR2 SQIVND (reference sequence). The length of the CDR3 is 13 residues. CDR3 nucleotides: TGTGCCGCGGGAGAGGGGAGGGGAGAGACCCAGTACTTC. This sequence encodes CAAGEGRGETQYF.

V is TRBV7-8 and J is TRBJ2-3, with TRBD2 identical over 9 bases. The CDR3 is 14 amino acids. Unmatched junction bases numbered 6, after V lost 1 base and J lost 10 bases. Germline V gene sequence: CDR1 SGHVS, CDR2 FQNEAQ. The CDR3 spells CASSLVAGAPPQYF. CDR3 DNA sequence: TGTGCCAGCAGCTTAGTAGCGGGAGCGCCTCCGCAGTATTTT. Complete variable domain (other parts from reference TRBV7-8 and TRBJ2-3): GAGVSQSPRYKVAKRGQDVALRCDPISGHVSLFWYQQALGQGPEFLTYFQNEAQLDKSGLPSDRFFAERPEGSVSTLKIQRTQQEDSAVYLCASSLVAGAPPQYFGPGTRLTVL.

This clone appeared once. The chain has TRBV27 and TRBJ2-7; 13 nucleotides align to TRBD2. The length of the CDR3 is 17 residues. Trimming removed 5 bases from V and 6 bases from J; junction bases left unmatched: 13. CDR1 and CDR2 (germline): MNHEY, SMNVEV (reference sequence). Here the CDR3 reads CASSPGTSGTLWGEQYF. The CDR3 DNA sequence: TGTGCCAGCAGTCCAGGGACTAGCGGGACCCTTTGGGGCGAGCAGTACTTC.

There are many counts of this clone. This sequence joins TRBV5-1 and TRBJ1-4; 7 bases are shared with TRBD1. V shed 5 bases and J 0 bases; nucleotides not matched to a gene: 7. CDR1 is SGHRS and CDR2 is YFSETQ in the germline V gene. The CDR3 has 16 amino acids. The CDR3 here is CASRSGQAATNEKLFF. In DNA form, the CDR3 reads TGCGCCAGCAGGAGCGGACAGGCCGCAACTAATGAAAAACTGTTTTTT.

The chain employs TRBV18 and TRBJ1-3; weak D call: TRBD1 (5 bases). Looked up from germline, CDR1 is KGHSH and CDR2 is LQKENI. The CDR3 has 16 residues. V gave up 2 bases and J gave up 2 bases, with 13 bases separating them. CDR3: CASSPMAGTAGNTIYF. The CDR3 coding sequence is TGTGCCAGCTCACCAATGGCGGGGACGGCTGGAAACACCATATATTTT.

The chain is built from TRBV20-1 and TRBJ2-5; 7 nucleotides line up with TRBD1. CDR1 is DFQATT, CDR2 SNEGSKA, per germline (reference sequence). The V segment lost 3 bases and the J segment 7 bases; nucleotides outside the gene matches: 8. This CDR3 contains 13 residues. This chain's CDR3 is CSASPQGDVTQYF. CDR3 bases: TGCAGTGCTAGTCCCCAGGGGGACGTGACCCAGTACTTC.

This chain links TRBV11-2 with TRBJ2-1; 7 bases are shared with TRBD1. The V gene's germline CDR1 is SGHAT and CDR2 FQNNGV. J gave up 9 bases and V 4 bases, and 6 bases lay outside the gene matches. There are 13 residues in the CDR3. CDR3 DNA sequence: TGTGCCAGCAGCTCCCGACAGGGCAGTGAGCAGTTCTTC. Its protein is CASSSRQGSEQFF. Drawing the rest from reference TRBV11-2 and TRBJ2-1, the complete variable domain is EAGVAQSPRYKIIEKRQSVAFWCNPISGHATLYWYQQILGQGPKLLIQFQNNGVVDDSQLPKDRFSAERLKGVDSTLKIQPAKLEDSAVYLCASSSRQGSEQFFGPGTRLTVL.

The V gene is TRBV20-1, the J gene TRBJ2-5; a weak D match, TRBD1 (5 bases). The CDR3 has 14 amino acids. Germline lookup yields CDR1 DFQATT and CDR2 SNEGSKA (reference sequence). Deletions cut 3 bases from V and 7 bases from J, with 18 bases between. The CDR3 DNA follows: TGCAGTGCTAGTAAGGGGCCCTTGGAAGGGACCCAGTACTTC. Translation gives CSASKGPLEGTQYF.

The rearrangement joins TRBV11-2 to TRBJ1-1; 7 positions match TRBD1. Germline V lookup: CDR1 SGHAT, CDR2 FQNNGV. This CDR3 is 16 amino acids long. Trimming at V came to 5 bases and at J to 4 bases, leaving 13 bases not matched to a gene. The chain's CDR3 is CASSVTGAGSSTEAFF. CDR3 nucleotides: TGTGCCAGCAGCGTAACAGGGGCAGGGTCGAGCACTGAAGCTTTCTTT.

This clone was seen a single time. The chain links TRBV14 to TRBJ1-2, with D hard to call. Trimming took 0 bases from V and 3 from J, leaving 17 bases between them. Germline V gives CDR1 SGHDN, CDR2 FVKESK. This CDR3 has 17 residues. The CDR3 coding sequence is TGTGCCAGCAGCCAAGATTCCGGCCCCGGACTTGACTATGGCTACACCTTC. Residues: CASSQDSGPGLDYGYTF.

This clone showed up just once. This chain uses TRBV19 with TRBJ2-2; D unclear. CDR3 length: 13 amino acids. Germline CDR1 and CDR2: LNHDA and SQIVND (reference sequence). The V end was cut by 7 bases, the J end by 1 base, with 7 bases between. The CDR3 DNA is TGTGCCAGTACGTCAGGGAACACCGGGGAGCTGTTTTTT. Translated, it gives CASTSGNTGELFF.

This clone was detected once. This CDR3 is also generated by other DNA sequences in the sample. This chain joins TRBV7-9 and TRBJ1-1; 7 bases fit TRBD1. The CDR3 runs 14 residues. After removal of 3 bases from V and 1 base from J, the junction contained 2 bases not matched to a gene. Germline CDR1 is SEHNR and CDR2 is FQNEAQ (reference sequence). The CDR3 nucleotides read TGTGCCAGCAGCTTGGGACAGTCGAACACTGAAGCTTTCTTT. Protein product: CASSLGQSNTEAFF.

The rearrangement joins TRBV19 to TRBJ2-6; TRBD2 is a possible D gene (6 bases). CDR1 is LNHDA and CDR2 is SQIVND in the germline V gene (reference sequence). V was cut by 3 bases and J by 0 bases, with 15 bases left in between. The CDR3 has 18 residues. CDR3 DNA: TGTGCCAGTAGTATTGAACAGGACTACCTCTCTGGGGCCAACGTCCTGACTTTC. It yields the protein CASSIEQDYLSGANVLTF. The full variable domain, with the rest looked up from reference TRBV19 and TRBJ2-6, is DGGITQSPKYLFRKEGQNVTLSCEQNLNHDAMYWYRQDPGQGLRLIYYSQIVNDFQKGDIAEGYSVSREKKESFPLTVTSAQKNPTAFYLCASSIEQDYLSGANVLTFGAGSRLTVL.

The count of this clone is one. The CDR3 bases are TGTGCCAGCCATGACAGGGGGGTGACTTTCTTT. It yields the protein CASHDRGVTFF. V is TRBV10-3 and J is TRBJ1-1; TRBD1 agrees at 9 bases. V was clipped by 10 bases and J by 12 bases; unmatched bases: 9. Germline V gives CDR1 ENHRY, CDR2 SYGVKD. CDR3 length equals 11 residues.